This is a list of T cell receptor beta chains from one sample in a study of blood T cells in healthy people across ages. Via MiXCR, TCRdb re-called the 5' RACE reads, giving one row per CDR3 protein. This sample has hundreds of thousands of distinct CDR3 sequences, with under 65% found just once. The sample consisted of blood. Every receptor here comes from a man aged 55 to 70 in good health. Each CDR3 is given with its conserved first and last residue. D genes are given only for firm matches. A row's size may be missing; if present it is once, few, many or a size class.

CASSQDRGFDTQYF TGTGCCAGCAGCCAAGACCGAGGGTTCGATACGCAGTATTTT TRBV3-1 - few TRBJ2-3
CSAQGSAYTEAFF TGCAGTGCTCAGGGGAGCGCGTACACTGAAGCTTTCTTT TRBV20-1 - - TRBJ1-1
CASGGSGPETQYF TGTGCCAGCGGGGGGAGTGGGCCGGAGACCCAGTACTTC TRBV11-2 - once TRBJ2-5
CASSPSVGNTEAFF TGTGCCAGCAGTCCTTCGGTAGGGAACACTGAAGCTTTCTTT TRBV3-1 - - TRBJ1-1
CASSQGGEQFF TGTGCCAGCAGTCAGGGGGGGGAGCAGTTCTTC TRBV3-1 - many TRBJ2-1
CASSLGTLSSYEQYF TGTGCCAGCAGCTTAGGGACACTGAGCTCCTACGAGCAGTACTTC TRBV11-2 - - TRBJ2-7
CASGLMNTEAFF TGTGCCAGCGGATTAATGAACACTGAAGCTTTCTTT TRBV3-1 - - TRBJ1-1
CSVEGGDRGVNTEAFF TGCAGCGTTGAAGGCGGGGACAGGGGGGTGAACACTGAAGCTTTCTTT TRBV29-1 TRBD1 - TRBJ1-1
CASSQPADRSYGYTF TGTGCCAGCAGCCAACCCGCGGACAGGAGCTATGGCTACACCTTC TRBV3-1 TRBD1 - TRBJ1-2
CASSRRGVLNNEQFF TGTGCCAGCAGTCGCCGGGGGGTTTTAAATAATGAGCAGTTCTTC TRBV2 TRBD2 - TRBJ2-1
CASSQEIREETQYF TGTGCCAGCAGCCAAGAGATACGGGAGGAGACCCAGTACTTC TRBV3-1 - few TRBJ2-5
CASRPDRAYEQYF TGTGCCAGCAGGCCCGACAGGGCGTACGAGCAGTACTTC TRBV2 TRBD1 few TRBJ2-7